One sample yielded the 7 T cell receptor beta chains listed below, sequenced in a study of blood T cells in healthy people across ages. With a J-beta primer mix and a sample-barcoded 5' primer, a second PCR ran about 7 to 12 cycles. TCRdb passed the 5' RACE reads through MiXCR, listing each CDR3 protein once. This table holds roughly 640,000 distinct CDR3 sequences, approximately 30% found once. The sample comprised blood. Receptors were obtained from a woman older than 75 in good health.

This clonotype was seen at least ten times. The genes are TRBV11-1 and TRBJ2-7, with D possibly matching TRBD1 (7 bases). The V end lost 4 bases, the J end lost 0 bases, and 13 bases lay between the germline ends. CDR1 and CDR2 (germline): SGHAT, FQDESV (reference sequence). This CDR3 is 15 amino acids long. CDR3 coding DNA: TGTGCCAGCAGCTGGGGACAGACTAGCTCCTACGAGCAGTACTTC. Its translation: CASSWGQTSSYEQYF.

The CDR3 DNA reads TGTGCCAGCAGCTTAGAGAGGGTGGGTGAAGCTTTCTTT. It yields the protein CASSLERVGEAFF. This sequence joins TRBV11-2 and TRBJ1-1; D is unclear. The CDR3 sequence is 13 residues long. Germline loops: CDR1 SGHAT, CDR2 FQNNGV. V lost 0 bases and J lost 7, with 9 bases in between. Complete variable domain (other parts from reference TRBV11-2 and TRBJ1-1): EAGVAQSPRYKIIEKRQSVAFWCNPISGHATLYWYQQILGQGPKLLIQFQNNGVVDDSQLPKDRFSAERLKGVDSTLKIQPAKLEDSAVYLCASSLERVGEAFFGQGTRLTVV.

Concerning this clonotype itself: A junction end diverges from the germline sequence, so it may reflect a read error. CDR3 sequence reads: CASSPATGRETQYF. DNA of the CDR3: TGCGCCAGCAGCCCAGCGACAGGGAGAGAGACCCAGTACTTC. The chain recombines TRBV12-3 or TRBV12-4 with TRBJ2-5, with TRBD1 matching 7 bases. CDR3 length equals 14 residues.

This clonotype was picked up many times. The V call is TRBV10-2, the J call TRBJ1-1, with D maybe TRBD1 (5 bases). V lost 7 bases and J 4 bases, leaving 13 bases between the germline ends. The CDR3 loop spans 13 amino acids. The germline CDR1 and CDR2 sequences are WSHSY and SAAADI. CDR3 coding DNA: TGCGCCAGCACCTTGGGGGGGTCCACTGAAGCTTTCTTT. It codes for CASTLGGSTEAFF.

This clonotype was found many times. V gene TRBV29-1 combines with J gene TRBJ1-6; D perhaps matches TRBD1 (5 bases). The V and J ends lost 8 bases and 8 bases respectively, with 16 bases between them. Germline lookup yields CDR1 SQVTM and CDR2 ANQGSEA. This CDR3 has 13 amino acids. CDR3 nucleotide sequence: TGCAGCCCCAGTCGCAGGGAGGATTCACCCCTCCACTTT. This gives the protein CSPSRREDSPLHF.

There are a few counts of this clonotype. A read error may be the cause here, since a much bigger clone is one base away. CDR3 sequence: CAISGGLSNQPQHF. CDR3 DNA: TGTGCCATCAGTGGCGGGCTTAGCAATCAGCCCCAGCATTTT. The chain carries TRBV10-3 and TRBJ1-5; D ambiguous. This CDR3 has 14 residues. The germline gives CDR1 ENHRY, CDR2 SYGVKD. V was clipped by 4 bases and J by 0 bases, with 7 bases between them.

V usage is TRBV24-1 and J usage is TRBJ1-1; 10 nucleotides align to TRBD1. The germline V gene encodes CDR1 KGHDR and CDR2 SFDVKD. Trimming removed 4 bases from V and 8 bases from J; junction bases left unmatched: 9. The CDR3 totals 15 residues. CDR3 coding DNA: TGTGCCACCAGTGAACCGGGACAGGGGCGAGGGGAAGCTTTCTTT. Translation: CATSEPGQGRGEAFF.